The 2 T cell receptor beta chains given below trace back to one sample, sequenced in a study of T cells in Graves' hyperthyroidism and ophthalmopathy (dated 2019 in TCRdb). Libraries were built with multiplex PCR. Reads for this sample came from an Illumina HiSeq 2000. The TCR beta CDR3 regions were amplified from RNA transcripts. The first round of RT-PCR for the TCR CDR3 was performed with the HTBI primer set and the Qiagen OneStep RT-PCR kit. Starting from the raw public reads, TCRdb applied fastp trimming at Q25, assembled clones with MiXCR and retained in-frame beta chains. CDR3 protein sequences are deduplicated, and each keeps its most common genes and DNA. This sample has about 360,000 distinct CDR3 sequences in its table, and around 25% of those were observed once. The ten largest clones represent around four fifths of the sample. The specimen was blood. These receptors were obtained from a man aged 45-65 years with Graves' hyperthyroidism.

This clonotype occurred many times. The rearrangement uses TRBV20-1 and TRBJ1-6; the D is unclear. Germline lookup yields CDR1 DFQATT and CDR2 SNEGSKA (reference sequence). There are 14 residues in the CDR3. Between the trimmed V and J ends, which lost 3 bases and 3 bases, there was a span of 9 bases. The CDR3 protein is CSASSRNYNSPLHF. DNA of the CDR3: TGCAGTGCTAGTTCCAGGAACTATAATTCACCCCTCCACTTT.

This clonotype was counted only a few times. The V and J genes are TRBV20-1 and TRBJ2-5; 9 nucleotides align to TRBD1. The V gene's germline CDR1 is DFQATT and CDR2 SNEGSKA (reference sequence). This CDR3 is built from 15 residues. The V segment lost 0 bases and the J segment 6 bases; nucleotides outside the gene matches: 8. DNA for the CDR3: TGCAGTGCTAGAGATCGACAGGGGGTCGGGCAGACCCAGTACTTC. Amino acid sequence: CSARDRQGVGQTQYF.